This record covers a single T cell receptor beta chain. This sample was taken from a study of control samples from healthy donors and cancer patients. This table comes from immunoSEQ multiplex PCR, and its TCRdb copy is limited to in-frame clones, with some not included. The repertoire holds around 85,000 clones, about 94% seen once, with around 5% in the top ten. The CDR3 runs to 17 residues. V shed 1 base and J 2 bases; nucleotides not matched to a gene: 9. Germline V CDR1 and CDR2: LGHNA, YNFKEQ. The material sequenced was blood. The chain recombines TRBV4-2 with TRBJ2-7, with 9 bases identical to TRBD1. This clonotype originated in a woman younger than 30 in good health. The CDR3 nucleotides read TGTGCCAGCAGCCAAGGCTCTTGGGGACAGGGAGCCTACGAGCAGTACTTC. Translating gives CASSQGSWGQGAYEQYF.